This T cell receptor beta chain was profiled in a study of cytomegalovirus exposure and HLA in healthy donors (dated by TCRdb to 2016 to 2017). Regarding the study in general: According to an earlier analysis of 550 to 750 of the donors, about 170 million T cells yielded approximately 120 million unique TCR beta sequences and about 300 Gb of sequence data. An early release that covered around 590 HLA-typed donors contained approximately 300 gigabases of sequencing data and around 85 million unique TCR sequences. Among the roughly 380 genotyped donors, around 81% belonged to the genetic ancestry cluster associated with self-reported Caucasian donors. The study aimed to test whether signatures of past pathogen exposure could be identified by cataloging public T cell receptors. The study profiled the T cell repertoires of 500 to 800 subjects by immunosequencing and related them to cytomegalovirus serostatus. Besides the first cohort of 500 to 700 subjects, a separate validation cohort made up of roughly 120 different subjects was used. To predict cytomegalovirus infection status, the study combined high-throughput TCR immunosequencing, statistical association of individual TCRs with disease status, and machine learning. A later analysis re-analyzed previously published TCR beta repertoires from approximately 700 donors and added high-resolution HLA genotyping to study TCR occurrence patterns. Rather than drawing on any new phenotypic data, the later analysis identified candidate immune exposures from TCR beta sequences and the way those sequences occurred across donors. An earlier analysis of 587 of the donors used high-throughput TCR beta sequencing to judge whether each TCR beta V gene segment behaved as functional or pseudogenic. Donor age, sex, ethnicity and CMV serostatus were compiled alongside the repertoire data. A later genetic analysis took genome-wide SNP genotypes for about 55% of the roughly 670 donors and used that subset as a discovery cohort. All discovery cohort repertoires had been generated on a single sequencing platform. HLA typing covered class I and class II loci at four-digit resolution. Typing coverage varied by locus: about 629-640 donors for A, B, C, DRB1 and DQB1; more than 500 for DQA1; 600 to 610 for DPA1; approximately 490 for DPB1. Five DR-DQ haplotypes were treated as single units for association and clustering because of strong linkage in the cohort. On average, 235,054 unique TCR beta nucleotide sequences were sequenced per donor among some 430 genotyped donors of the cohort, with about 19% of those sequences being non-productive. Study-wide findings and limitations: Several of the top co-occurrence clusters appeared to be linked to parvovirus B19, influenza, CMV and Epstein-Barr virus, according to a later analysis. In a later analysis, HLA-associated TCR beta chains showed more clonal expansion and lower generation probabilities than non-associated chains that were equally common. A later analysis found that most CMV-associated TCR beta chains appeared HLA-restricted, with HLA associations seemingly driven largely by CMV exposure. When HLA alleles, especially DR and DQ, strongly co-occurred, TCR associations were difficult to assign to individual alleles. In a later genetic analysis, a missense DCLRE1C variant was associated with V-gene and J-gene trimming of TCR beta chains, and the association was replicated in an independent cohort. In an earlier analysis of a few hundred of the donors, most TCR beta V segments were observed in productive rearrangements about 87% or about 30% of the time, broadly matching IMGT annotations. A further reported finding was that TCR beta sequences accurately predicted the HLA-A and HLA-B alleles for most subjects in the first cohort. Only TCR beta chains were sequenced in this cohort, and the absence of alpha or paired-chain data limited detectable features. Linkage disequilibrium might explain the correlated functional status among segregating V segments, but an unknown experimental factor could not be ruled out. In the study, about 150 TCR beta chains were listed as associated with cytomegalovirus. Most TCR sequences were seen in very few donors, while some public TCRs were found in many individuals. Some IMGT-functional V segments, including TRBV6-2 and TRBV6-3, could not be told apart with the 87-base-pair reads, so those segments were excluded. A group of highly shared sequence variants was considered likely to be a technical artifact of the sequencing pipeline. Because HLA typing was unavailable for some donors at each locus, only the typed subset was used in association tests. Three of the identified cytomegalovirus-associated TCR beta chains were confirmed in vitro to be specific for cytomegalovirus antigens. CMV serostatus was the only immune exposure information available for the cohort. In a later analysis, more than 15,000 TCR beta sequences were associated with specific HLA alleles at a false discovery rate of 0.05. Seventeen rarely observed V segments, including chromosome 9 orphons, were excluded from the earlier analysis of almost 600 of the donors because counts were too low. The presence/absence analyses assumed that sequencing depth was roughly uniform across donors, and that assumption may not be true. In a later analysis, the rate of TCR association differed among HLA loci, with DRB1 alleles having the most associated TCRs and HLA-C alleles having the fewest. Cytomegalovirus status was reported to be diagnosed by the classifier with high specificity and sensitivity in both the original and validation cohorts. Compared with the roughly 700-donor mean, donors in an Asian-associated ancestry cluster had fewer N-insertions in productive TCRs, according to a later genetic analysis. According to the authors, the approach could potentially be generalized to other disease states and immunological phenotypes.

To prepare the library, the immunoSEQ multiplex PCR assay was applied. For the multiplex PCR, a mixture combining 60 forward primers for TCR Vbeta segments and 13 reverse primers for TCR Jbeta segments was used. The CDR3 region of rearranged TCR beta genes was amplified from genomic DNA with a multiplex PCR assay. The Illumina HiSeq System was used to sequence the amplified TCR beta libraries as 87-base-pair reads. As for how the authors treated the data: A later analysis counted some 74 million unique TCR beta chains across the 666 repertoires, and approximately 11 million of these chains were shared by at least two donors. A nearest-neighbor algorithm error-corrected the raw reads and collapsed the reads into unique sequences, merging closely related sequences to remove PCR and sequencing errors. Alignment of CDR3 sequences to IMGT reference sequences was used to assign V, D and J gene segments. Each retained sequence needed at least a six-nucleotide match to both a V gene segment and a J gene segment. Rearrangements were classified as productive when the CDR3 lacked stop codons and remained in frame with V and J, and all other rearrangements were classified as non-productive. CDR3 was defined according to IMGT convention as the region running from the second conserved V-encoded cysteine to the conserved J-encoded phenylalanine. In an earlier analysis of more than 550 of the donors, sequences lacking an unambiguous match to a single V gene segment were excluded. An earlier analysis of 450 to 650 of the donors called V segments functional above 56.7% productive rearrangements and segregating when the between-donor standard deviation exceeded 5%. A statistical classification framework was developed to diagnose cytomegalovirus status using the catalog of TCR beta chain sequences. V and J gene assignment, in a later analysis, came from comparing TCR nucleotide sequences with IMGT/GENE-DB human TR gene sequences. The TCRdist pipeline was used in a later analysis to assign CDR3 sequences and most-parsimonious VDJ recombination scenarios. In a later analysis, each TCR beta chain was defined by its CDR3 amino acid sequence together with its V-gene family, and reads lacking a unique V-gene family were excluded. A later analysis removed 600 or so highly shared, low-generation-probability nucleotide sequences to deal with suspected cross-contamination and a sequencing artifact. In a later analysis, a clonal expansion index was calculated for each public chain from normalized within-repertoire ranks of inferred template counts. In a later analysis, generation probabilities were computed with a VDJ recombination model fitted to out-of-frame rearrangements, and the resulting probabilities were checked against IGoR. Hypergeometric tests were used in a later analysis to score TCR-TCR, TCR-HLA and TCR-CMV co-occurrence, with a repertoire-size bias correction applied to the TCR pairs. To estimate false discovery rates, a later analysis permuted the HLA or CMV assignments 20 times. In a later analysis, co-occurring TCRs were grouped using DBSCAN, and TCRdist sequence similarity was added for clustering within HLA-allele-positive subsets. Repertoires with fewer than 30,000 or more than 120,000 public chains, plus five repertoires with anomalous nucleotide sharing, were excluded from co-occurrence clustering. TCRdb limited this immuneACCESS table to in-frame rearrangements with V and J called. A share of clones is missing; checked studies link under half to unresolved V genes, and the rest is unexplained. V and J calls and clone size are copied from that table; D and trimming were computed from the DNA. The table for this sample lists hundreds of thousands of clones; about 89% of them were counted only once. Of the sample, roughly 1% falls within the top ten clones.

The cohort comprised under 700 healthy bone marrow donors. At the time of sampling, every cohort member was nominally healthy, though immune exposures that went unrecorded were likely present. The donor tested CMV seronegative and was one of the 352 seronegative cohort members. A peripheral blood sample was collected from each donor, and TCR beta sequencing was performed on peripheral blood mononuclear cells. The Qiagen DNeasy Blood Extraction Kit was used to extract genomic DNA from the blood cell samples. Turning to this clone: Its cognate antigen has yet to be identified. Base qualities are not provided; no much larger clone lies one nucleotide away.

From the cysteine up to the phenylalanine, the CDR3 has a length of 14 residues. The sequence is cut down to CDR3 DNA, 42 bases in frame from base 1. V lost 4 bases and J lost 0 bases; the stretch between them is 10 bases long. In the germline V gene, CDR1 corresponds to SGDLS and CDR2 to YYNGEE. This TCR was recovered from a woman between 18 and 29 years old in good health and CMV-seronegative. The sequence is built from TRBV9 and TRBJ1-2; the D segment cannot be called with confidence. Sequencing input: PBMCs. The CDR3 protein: CASSPLSANYGYTF. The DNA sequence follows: TGTGCCAGCAGCCCATTGTCGGCTAACTATGGCTACACCTTC.